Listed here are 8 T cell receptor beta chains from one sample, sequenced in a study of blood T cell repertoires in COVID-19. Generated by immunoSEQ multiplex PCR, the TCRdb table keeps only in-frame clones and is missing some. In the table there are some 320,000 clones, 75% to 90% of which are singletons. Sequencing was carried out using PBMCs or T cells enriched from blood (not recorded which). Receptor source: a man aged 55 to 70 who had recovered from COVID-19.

The CDR3 here is CASTQGGRAVETQYF. The DNA of the CDR3 is TGTGCCAGCACCCAGGGAGGGAGGGCCGTGGAGACCCAGTACTTC. V and J are TRBV7-8 and TRBJ2-5; 7 nucleotides agree with TRBD2. V shed 7 bases, J shed 5 bases, and the junction held 13 bases outside the gene matches. The CDR3 covers 15 residues. From germline, CDR1 is SGHVS and CDR2 FQNEAQ.

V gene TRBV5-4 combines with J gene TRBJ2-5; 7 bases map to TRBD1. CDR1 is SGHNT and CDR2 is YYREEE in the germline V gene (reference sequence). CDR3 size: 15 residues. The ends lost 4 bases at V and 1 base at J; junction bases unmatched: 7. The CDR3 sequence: CASSRKDRVQETQYF. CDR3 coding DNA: TGTGCCAGCAGCCGAAAAGACAGGGTCCAAGAGACCCAGTACTTC.

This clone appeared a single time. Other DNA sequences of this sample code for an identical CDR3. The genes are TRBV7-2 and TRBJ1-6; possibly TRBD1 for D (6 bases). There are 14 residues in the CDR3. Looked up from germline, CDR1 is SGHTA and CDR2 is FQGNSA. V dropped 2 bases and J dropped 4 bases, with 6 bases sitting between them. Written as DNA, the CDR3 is TGTGCCAGCAGCTTACAGGGGTATAATTCACCCCTCCACTTT. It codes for CASSLQGYNSPLHF.

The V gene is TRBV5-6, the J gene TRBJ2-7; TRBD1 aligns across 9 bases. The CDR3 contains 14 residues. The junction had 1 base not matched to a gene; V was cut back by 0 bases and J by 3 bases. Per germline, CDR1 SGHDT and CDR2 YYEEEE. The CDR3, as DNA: TGTGCCAGCAGCTTGGCGGGACAGGGCTACGAGCAGTACTTC. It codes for CASSLAGQGYEQYF. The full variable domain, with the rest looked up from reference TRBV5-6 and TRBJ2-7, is DAGVTQSPTHLIKTRGQQVTLRCSPKSGHDTVSWYQQALGQGPQFIFQYYEEEERQRGNFPDRFSGHQFPNYSSELNVNALLLGDSALYLCASSLAGQGYEQYFGPGTRLTVT.

CDR3 loop: CASIGAGLDSNQPQHF. Written as DNA, the CDR3 is TGTGCCAGCATTGGAGCGGGACTAGATAGCAATCAGCCCCAGCATTTT. The rearrangement uses TRBV6-1 and TRBJ1-5, with D maybe TRBD1 (5 bases). The CDR3 has 16 residues. The germline V and J ends were trimmed by 7 bases and 0 bases, with 16 bases remaining between them. The germline gives CDR1 MNHNS, CDR2 SASEGT.

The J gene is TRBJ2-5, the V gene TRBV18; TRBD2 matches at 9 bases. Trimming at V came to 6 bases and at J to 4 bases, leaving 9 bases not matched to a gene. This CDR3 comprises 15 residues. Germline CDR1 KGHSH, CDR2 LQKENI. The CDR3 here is CASSPIAGATETQYF. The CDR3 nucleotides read TGTGCCAGCTCCCCAATAGCGGGAGCGACAGAGACCCAGTACTTC.

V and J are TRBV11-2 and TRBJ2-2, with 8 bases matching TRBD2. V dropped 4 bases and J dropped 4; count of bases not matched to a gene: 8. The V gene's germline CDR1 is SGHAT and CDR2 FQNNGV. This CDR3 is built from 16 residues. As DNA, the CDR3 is TGTGCCAGCAGCTCAAGTGGGACTAGACTCACCGGGGAGCTGTTTTTT. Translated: CASSSSGTRLTGELFF.

The CDR3 sequence is CASSLDFVSPLHF. The CDR3 nucleotides are TGTGCCAGCAGTCTCGACTTCGTATCACCCCTCCACTTT. The J gene is TRBJ1-6, the V gene TRBV7-3, with D uncertain. Germline CDR1 is SGHTA and CDR2 is FQGTGA. V shed 6 bases and J shed 10 bases, with 13 bases lying between them. CDR3 length: 13 residues.